These 23 T cell receptor beta chains were sequenced from one sample in a study of neurological immune-mediated disorders. Each CDR3 protein is one row after TCRdb ran MiXCR on the 5' RACE reads. The table shows 40,000 to 45,000 distinct CDR3 sequences, with approximately 11% occurring only once. Sequenced sample: PBMCs. The receptors originated from a female donor in good health.

The chain combines TRBV10-3 with TRBJ2-3, with a possible D match to TRBD1 (6 bases). This CDR3 has 16 residues. The germline V gene has CDR1 ENHRY and CDR2 SYGVKD. V was trimmed by 4 bases and J by 0 bases, leaving 14 bases between them. The CDR3 reads CAISGGTSLSTDTQYF. The CDR3 nucleotides read TGTGCCATCAGTGGAGGGACATCGCTTAGCACAGATACGCAGTATTTT.

This clonotype was found many times. The chain is built from TRBV29-1 and TRBJ2-3; possibly TRBD2 for D (6 bases). The germline V gene has CDR1 SQVTM and CDR2 ANQGSEA. Trimming stripped 7 bases from V and 10 bases from J, with 15 bases between. The CDR3 loop spans 11 amino acids. The CDR3 sequence: CSAKPGEAQYF. The CDR3 bases are TGCAGCGCCAAACCCGGGGAGGCGCAGTATTTT.

This clonotype was seen at least ten times. The chain has TRBV6-5 and TRBJ2-6, with 7 nucleotides matching TRBD2. The V gene's germline CDR1 is MNHEY and CDR2 SVGAGI. The CDR3 loop spans 16 amino acids. The J segment lost 4 bases and the V segment lost 0 bases, leaving 3 bases of the junction unmatched. The CDR3 spells CASSYSGGAGANVLTF. For the CDR3, the DNA is TGTGCCAGCAGTTACTCGGGAGGGGCCGGGGCCAACGTCCTGACTTTC.

This clonotype was recorded at least ten times. The rearrangement links TRBV6-2 or TRBV6-3 to TRBJ1-5; D unresolved. The CDR3 loop spans 17 amino acids. From germline, CDR1 is MNHEY and CDR2 SVGEGT. V gave up 6 bases and J gave up 0 bases, with 18 bases separating them. CDR3 nucleotide sequence: TGTGCCAGCAGCCCTCGGGTGAATATTTATAGCAATCAGCCCCAGCATTTT. Translating it yields CASSPRVNIYSNQPQHF.

The chain carries TRBV5-1 and TRBJ2-3; D could derive from TRBD1 or TRBD2 (5 bases each). V was cut by 5 bases and J by 1 base, with 11 bases left in between. This CDR3 contains 14 residues. Germline lookup yields CDR1 SGHRS and CDR2 YFSETQ. CDR3: CASRLRDRTDTQYF. CDR3 coding DNA: TGCGCCAGCAGATTGAGGGACCGCACAGATACGCAGTATTTT.

This clonotype has a count of ten or more. The CDR3 sequence: CASSTGGNSPLHF. CDR3 coding DNA: TGTGCCAGCAGCACCGGGGGCAATTCACCCCTCCACTTT. The V call is TRBV5-5, the J call TRBJ1-6, with D perhaps TRBD1 (6 bases). This CDR3 has 13 residues. V shed 4 bases and J shed 7 bases, with 9 bases lying between them. Germline lookup yields CDR1 SGHKS and CDR2 YYEKEE (reference sequence). The whole variable domain, filled in from reference TRBV5-5 and TRBJ1-6, reads DAGVTQSPTHLIKTRGQQVTLRCSPISGHKSVSWYQQVLGQGPQFIFQYYEKEERGRGNFPDRFSARQFPNYSSELNVNALLLGDSALYLCASSTGGNSPLHFGNGTRLTVT.

This clonotype appeared many times. The chain couples TRBV5-1 to TRBJ2-1, with D perhaps matching TRBD2 (5 bases). V gave up 2 bases and J gave up 2 bases, with 8 bases separating them. In germline, CDR1 is SGHRS, CDR2 YFSETQ. The CDR3 length is 14 residues. The CDR3 is CASSFGNTYNEQFF. The CDR3 DNA reads as TGCGCCAGCAGCTTCGGGAATACCTACAATGAGCAGTTCTTC.

This clonotype came up many times. V usage is TRBV28 and J usage is TRBJ2-1, with D perhaps TRBD2 (5 bases). Trimming removed 2 bases at V and 0 bases at J, with 11 bases between. The CDR3 sequence is 16 residues long. Per germline, CDR1 MDHEN and CDR2 SYDVKM. For the CDR3, the DNA is TGTGCCAGCAGTTTAAGTGGACGGGGCTCCTACAATGAGCAGTTCTTC. Its protein product is CASSLSGRGSYNEQFF.

This clonotype has ten or more counts. The genes are TRBV20-1 and TRBJ2-1; TRBD1 might be the D (6 bases). The germline CDR1 and CDR2 sequences are DFQATT and SNEGSKA (reference sequence). The ends were cut back, 0 bases at V and 0 bases at J, with 15 bases in the middle. The CDR3 has 17 residues. The CDR3 reads CSARDLGGRASYNEQFF. The CDR3 DNA reads TGCAGTGCTAGAGATCTTGGGGGCCGAGCCTCCTACAATGAGCAGTTCTTC.

This clonotype was observed many times. This chain uses TRBV19 with TRBJ2-7; D is ambiguous. The CDR3 runs to 13 residues. CDR1 LNHDA and CDR2 SQIVND come from the germline V gene (reference sequence). The V end lost 6 bases, the J end lost 4 bases, and 13 bases lay between the germline ends. The CDR3: CASSTSRGYEQYF. DNA of the CDR3: TGTGCCAGTAGCACCTCGCGCGGATACGAGCAGTACTTC.

This clonotype was observed at least ten times. The gene calls are TRBV9 and TRBJ2-7; 7 bases are shared with TRBD1. CDR1 and CDR2 (germline): SGDLS, YYNGEE. This CDR3 has 15 residues. After removal of 4 bases from V and 0 bases from J, the junction contained 7 bases not matched to a gene. CDR3 sequence reads: CASSIGTESSYEQYF. As DNA, the CDR3 is TGTGCCAGCAGCATCGGGACAGAGAGCTCCTACGAGCAGTACTTC.

The table lists this clonotype with many counts. This rearrangement joins TRBV2 to TRBJ1-1; D gene unclear. Germline V gene lookup returns CDR1 SNHLY and CDR2 FYNNEI. V gave up 0 bases and J gave up 3 bases, with 8 bases separating them. The CDR3 consists of 14 residues. The chain's CDR3 is CASSEAFPDTEAFF. In nucleotides, the CDR3 is TGTGCCAGCAGTGAAGCATTCCCTGACACTGAAGCTTTCTTT.

In its sample, this clonotype was seen many times. The V gene is TRBV10-1, the J gene TRBJ2-3; D is undetermined. V gave up 0 bases and J gave up 4 bases, with 5 bases separating them. The CDR3 is 13 amino acids. Germline V gene data show CDR1 as WNHNN and CDR2 as SYGVQD (reference sequence). The CDR3 DNA reads TGCGCCAGCAGTGAGTCTCGGGCAGATACGCAGTATTTT. Its translation: CASSESRADTQYF.

This clonotype has at least ten counts. J is TRBJ1-2 and V is TRBV29-1, with 11 bases that match TRBD1. The CDR3 sequence is 15 residues long. Germline lookup yields CDR1 SQVTM and CDR2 ANQGSEA. The junction had 10 bases not matched to a gene; V was cut back by 6 bases and J by 4 bases. The CDR3 DNA follows: TGCAGCGTCCCGGACAGGGGGCTGGGTACCTATGGCTACACCTTC. Its translation is CSVPDRGLGTYGYTF.

This clonotype showed up many times. The chain employs TRBV4-1 and TRBJ2-7, with D possibly TRBD2 on 7 matching bases. Germline assignment: CDR1 MGHRA and CDR2 YSYEKL. CDR3 length: 15 residues. Deletions cut 4 bases from V and 2 bases from J, with 15 bases between. The CDR3, as DNA: TGCGCCAGCAGCCCCTATGAGGGGGGGACCTACGAGCAGTACTTC. This codes for CASSPYEGGTYEQYF.

This clonotype occurred many times. This chain joins TRBV5-1 and TRBJ1-1, with D perhaps matching TRBD1 (6 bases). Germline values: CDR1 SGHRS, CDR2 YFSETQ. Trimming pared 4 bases from V and 1 base from J, leaving 11 bases between. This CDR3 region has 14 residues. Here the CDR3 reads CASSGLGGNTEAFF. CDR3 nucleotide sequence: TGCGCCAGCAGCGGGCTAGGGGGGAACACTGAAGCTTTCTTT.

This clonotype was counted ten times or more. The chain links TRBV6-1 to TRBJ1-4, with TRBD1 matching 7 bases. V gave up 6 bases and J gave up 0 bases; unmatched junction bases: 7. This CDR3 has 16 residues. Germline V gene lookup returns CDR1 MNHNS and CDR2 SASEGT. The DNA of the CDR3 is TGTGCCAGCAGATACAGGGGCCGGGCAACTAATGAAAAACTGTTTTTT. Translated, it gives CASRYRGRATNEKLFF.

At least ten counts were recorded for this clonotype. The CDR3 coding sequence is TGTGCCAGCAGCCCCGGACAGGGTGGCTACACCTTC. This encodes CASSPGQGGYTF. The rearrangement joins TRBV3-1 to TRBJ1-2, with TRBD1 identical over 8 bases. The ends lost 4 bases at V and 7 bases at J; junction bases unmatched: 2. The CDR3 has 12 residues. Germline CDR1 and CDR2: LGHDT and YNNKEL (reference sequence).

This clonotype was recorded at least ten times. The gene calls are TRBV12-3 or TRBV12-4 and TRBJ2-7; TRBD2 matches at 8 bases. The CDR3 runs to 14 residues. V was pared by 4 bases and J by 2 bases, with 4 bases of the junction left unmatched. The CDR3 reads CASSSPGGPYEQYF. The CDR3 nucleotides read TGTGCCAGCAGTTCGCCGGGAGGGCCCTACGAGCAGTACTTC.

This clonotype was observed many times. A much larger clone differs by one base, so this may be a read error. The genes are TRBV5-1 and TRBJ2-3, with D possibly being TRBD1 (6 bases). The V gene's germline CDR1 is SGHRS and CDR2 YFSETQ. V was shortened by 4 bases and J by 6 bases, with 15 bases between the two germline ends. This CDR3 has 14 amino acids. The CDR3 sequence is CASSVRDNSDTQYF. The CDR3 bases are TGCGCCAGCAGCGTCCGGGACAACTCGGATACGCAGTATTTT.

This clonotype has ten or more counts. The V call is TRBV6-5, the J call TRBJ1-3; D unresolved. This CDR3 is built from 14 residues. In germline, CDR1 is MNHEY, CDR2 SVGAGI. V was pared by 7 bases and J by 6 bases, with 16 bases between. The CDR3 here is CASTAAWRENTIYF. CDR3 nucleotide sequence: TGTGCCAGCACCGCAGCCTGGCGAGAAAACACCATATATTTT.

At least ten counts were recorded for this clonotype. This chain uses TRBV12-3 or TRBV12-4 with TRBJ1-5; D gene uncertain. The V end lost 6 bases, the J end lost 5 bases, and 14 bases lay between the germline ends. This CDR3 spans 14 amino acids. DNA for the CDR3: TGTGCCAGCAGCCCTCCCCGGACGTATCAGCCCCAGCATTTT. The encoded protein is CASSPPRTYQPQHF.

This clonotype has a handful of counts. The chain employs TRBV6-2 or TRBV6-3 and TRBJ1-1; D gene unclear. CDR1 is MNHEY, CDR2 SVGEGT, per germline. V lost 8 bases and J lost 7, with 20 bases in between. CDR3 size: 14 residues. The DNA for the CDR3 is TGTGCCAGCGGCTGGACCGCCGCCAAGAGTGAAGCTTTCTTT. Translating it yields CASGWTAAKSEAFF.